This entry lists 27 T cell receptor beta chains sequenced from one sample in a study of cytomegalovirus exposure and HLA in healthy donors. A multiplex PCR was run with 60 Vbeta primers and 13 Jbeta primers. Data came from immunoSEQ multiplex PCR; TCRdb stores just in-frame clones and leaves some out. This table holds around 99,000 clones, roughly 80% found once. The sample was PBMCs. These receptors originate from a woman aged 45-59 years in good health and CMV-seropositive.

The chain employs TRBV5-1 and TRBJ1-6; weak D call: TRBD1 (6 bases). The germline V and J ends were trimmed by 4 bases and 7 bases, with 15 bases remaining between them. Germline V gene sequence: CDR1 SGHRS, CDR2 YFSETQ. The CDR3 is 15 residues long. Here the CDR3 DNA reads TGCGCCAGCAGCGCTGGACAGTTGGAAAATTCACCCCTCCACTTT. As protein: CASSAGQLENSPLHF.

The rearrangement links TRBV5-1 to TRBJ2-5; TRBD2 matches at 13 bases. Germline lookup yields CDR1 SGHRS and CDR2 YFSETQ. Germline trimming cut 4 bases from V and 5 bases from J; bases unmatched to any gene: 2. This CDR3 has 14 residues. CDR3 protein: CASSRTSGSETQYF. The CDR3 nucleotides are TGCGCCAGCAGCCGGACTAGCGGGAGCGAGACCCAGTACTTC.

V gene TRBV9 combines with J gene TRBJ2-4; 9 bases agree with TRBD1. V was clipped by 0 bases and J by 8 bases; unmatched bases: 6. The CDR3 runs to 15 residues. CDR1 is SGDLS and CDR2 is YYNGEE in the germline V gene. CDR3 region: CASSVVTGGFDIQYF. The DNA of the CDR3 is TGTGCCAGCAGCGTAGTTACAGGGGGCTTTGACATTCAGTACTTC.

The CDR3 DNA sequence: TGTGCCAGCAGCTTTCGGGGACAGGGGTTCGGCTACACCTTC. Amino acid sequence: CASSFRGQGFGYTF. The rearrangement joins TRBV7-2 to TRBJ1-2; 10 bases line up with TRBD1. CDR1 SGHTA and CDR2 FQGNSA come from the germline V gene. The length of the CDR3 is 14 residues. The trim removed 3 bases at V and 8 bases at J, leaving 6 bases unmatched.

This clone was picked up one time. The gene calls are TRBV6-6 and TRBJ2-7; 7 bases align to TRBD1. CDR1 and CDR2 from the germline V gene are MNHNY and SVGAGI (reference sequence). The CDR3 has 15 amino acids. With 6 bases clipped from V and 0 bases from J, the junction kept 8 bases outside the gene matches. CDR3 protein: CASSYGTASSYEQYF. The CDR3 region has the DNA TGTGCCAGCAGCTACGGGACAGCGAGCTCCTACGAGCAGTACTTC.

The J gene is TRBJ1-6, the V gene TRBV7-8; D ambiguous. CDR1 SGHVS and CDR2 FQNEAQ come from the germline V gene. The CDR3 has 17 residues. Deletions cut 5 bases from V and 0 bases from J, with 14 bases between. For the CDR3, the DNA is TGTGCCAGCAGCCCCCGGACCGGGAGCTCCTATAATTCACCCCTCCACTTT. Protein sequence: CASSPRTGSSYNSPLHF.

The CDR3 DNA sequence: TGTGCCAGCAGTCGGGGGACAGTGGACTCCTATGGCTACACCTTC. Its translation is CASSRGTVDSYGYTF. The rearrangement uses TRBV27 and TRBJ1-2, with 7 bases matching TRBD1. The V gene's germline CDR1 is MNHEY and CDR2 SMNVEV (reference sequence). The CDR3 spans 15 residues. The V segment lost 5 bases and the J segment 4 bases; nucleotides outside the gene matches: 10.

The chain's CDR3 is CASSYSFSDEQFF. The CDR3 DNA follows: TGTGCCAGCAGTTACTCCTTTAGCGATGAGCAGTTCTTC. The rearrangement uses TRBV6-6 and TRBJ2-1; TRBD2 is a possible D gene (5 bases). CDR1 and CDR2 from the germline V gene are MNHNY and SVGAGI (reference sequence). The CDR3 contains 13 residues. Trimming shortened V by 0 bases and J by 8 bases, and 8 bases separated the two germline ends.

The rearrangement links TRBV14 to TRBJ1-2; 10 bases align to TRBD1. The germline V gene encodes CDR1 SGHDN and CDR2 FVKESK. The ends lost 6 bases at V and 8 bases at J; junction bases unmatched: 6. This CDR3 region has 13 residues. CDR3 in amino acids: CASSSGTGVGYTF. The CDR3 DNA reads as TGTGCCAGCAGTTCTGGGACAGGGGTCGGCTACACCTTC.

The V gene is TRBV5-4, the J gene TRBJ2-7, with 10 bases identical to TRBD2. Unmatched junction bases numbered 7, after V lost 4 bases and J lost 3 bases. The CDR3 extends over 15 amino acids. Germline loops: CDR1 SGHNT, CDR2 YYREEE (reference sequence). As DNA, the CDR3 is TGTGCCAGCAGCCCTCGGACTAGCGGTTTCTACGAGCAGTACTTC. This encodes CASSPRTSGFYEQYF.

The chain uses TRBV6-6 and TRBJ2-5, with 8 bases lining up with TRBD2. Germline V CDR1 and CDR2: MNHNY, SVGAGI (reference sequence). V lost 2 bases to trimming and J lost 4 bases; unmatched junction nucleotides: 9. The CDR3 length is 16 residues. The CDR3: CASSYPSGGAGETQYF. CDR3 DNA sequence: TGTGCCAGCAGTTACCCCTCCGGGGGGGCAGGAGAGACCCAGTACTTC.

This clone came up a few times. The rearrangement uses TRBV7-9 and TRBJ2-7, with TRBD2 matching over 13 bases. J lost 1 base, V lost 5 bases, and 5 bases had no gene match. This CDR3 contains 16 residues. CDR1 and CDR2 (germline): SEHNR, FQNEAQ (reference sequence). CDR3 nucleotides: TGTGCCAGCAGCCCGACTAGCGGGAGGTATTCCTACGAGCAGTACTTC. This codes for CASSPTSGRYSYEQYF. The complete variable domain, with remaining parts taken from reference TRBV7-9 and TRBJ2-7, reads DTGVSQNPRHKITKRGQNVTFRCDPISEHNRLYWYRQTLGQGPEFLTYFQNEAQLEKSRLLSDRFSAERPKGSFSTLEIQRTEQGDSAMYLCASSPTSGRYSYEQYFGPGTRLTVT.

Here the CDR3 DNA reads TGTGCCAGCAGCGTAGCTGAACTAAAAGATACGCAGTATTTT. It specifies CASSVAELKDTQYF. This chain connects TRBV9 to TRBJ2-3; no clear D. CDR1 is SGDLS, CDR2 YYNGEE, per germline. The V and J ends lost 0 bases and 5 bases respectively, with 10 bases between them. The CDR3 consists of 14 residues.

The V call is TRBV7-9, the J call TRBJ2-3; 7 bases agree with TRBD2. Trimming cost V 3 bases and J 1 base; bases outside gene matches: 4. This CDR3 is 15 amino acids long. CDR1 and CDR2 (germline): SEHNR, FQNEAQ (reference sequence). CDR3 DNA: TGTGCCAGCAGCTTTACCCTAGCGGGCACAGATACGCAGTATTTT. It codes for CASSFTLAGTDTQYF.

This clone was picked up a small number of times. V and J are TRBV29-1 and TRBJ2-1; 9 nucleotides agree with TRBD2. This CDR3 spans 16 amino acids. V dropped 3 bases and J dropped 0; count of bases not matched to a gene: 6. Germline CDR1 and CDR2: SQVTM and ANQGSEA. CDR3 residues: CSVDRASGTSYNEQFF. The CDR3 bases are TGCAGCGTTGATCGGGCTAGCGGGACCTCCTACAATGAGCAGTTCTTC.

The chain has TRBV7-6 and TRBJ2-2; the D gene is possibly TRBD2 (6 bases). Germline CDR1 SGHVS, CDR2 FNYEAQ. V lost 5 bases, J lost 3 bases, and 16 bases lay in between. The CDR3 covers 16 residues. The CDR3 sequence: CASSVGYIADTGELFF. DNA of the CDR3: TGTGCCAGCAGCGTCGGGTACATAGCGGACACCGGGGAGCTGTTTTTT.

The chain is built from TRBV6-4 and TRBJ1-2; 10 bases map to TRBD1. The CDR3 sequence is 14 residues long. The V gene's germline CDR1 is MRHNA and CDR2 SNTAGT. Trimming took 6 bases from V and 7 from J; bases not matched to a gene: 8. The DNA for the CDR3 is TGTGCCAGCAGCCAGGACAGGGGGAGGGGTGGCTACACCTTC. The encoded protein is CASSQDRGRGGYTF.

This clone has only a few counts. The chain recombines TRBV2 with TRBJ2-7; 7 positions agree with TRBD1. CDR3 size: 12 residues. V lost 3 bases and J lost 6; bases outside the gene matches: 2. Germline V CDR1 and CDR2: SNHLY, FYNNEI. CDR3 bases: TGTGCCAGCAGTGACGACAGGGTCGAGCAGTACTTC. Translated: CASSDDRVEQYF.

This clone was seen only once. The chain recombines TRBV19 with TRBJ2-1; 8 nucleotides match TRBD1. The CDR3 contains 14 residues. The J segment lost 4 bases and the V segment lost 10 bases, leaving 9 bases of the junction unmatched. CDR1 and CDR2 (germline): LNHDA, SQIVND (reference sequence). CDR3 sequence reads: CATNQGAAYNEQFF. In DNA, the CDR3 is TGTGCCACCAATCAGGGGGCGGCGTACAATGAGCAGTTCTTC.

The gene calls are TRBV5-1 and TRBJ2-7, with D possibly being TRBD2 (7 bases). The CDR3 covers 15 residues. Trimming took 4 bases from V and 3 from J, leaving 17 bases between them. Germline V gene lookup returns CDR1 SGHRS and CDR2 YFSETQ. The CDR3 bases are TGCGCCAGCAGCCCGGAAAGCGGGACAAACTACGAGCAGTACTTC. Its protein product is CASSPESGTNYEQYF. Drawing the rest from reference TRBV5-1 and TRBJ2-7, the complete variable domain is KAGVTQTPRYLIKTRGQQVTLSCSPISGHRSVSWYQQTPGQGLQFLFEYFSETQRNKGNFPGRFSGRQFSNSRSEMNVSTLELGDSALYLCASSPESGTNYEQYFGPGTRLTVT.

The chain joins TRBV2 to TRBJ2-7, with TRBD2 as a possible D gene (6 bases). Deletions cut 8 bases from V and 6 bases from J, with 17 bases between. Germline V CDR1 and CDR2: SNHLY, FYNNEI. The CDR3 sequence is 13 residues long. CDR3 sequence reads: CASRREAGREQYF. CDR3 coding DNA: TGTGCCAGCCGCAGGGAGGCCGGCCGCGAGCAGTACTTC.

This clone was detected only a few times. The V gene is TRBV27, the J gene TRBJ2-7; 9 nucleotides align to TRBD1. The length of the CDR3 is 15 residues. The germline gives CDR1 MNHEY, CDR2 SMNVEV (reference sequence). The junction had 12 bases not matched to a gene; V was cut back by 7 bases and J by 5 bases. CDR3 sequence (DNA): TGTGCCAGCACCCCCTGGGGGACAGGGCGGAACGAGCAGTACTTC. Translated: CASTPWGTGRNEQYF.

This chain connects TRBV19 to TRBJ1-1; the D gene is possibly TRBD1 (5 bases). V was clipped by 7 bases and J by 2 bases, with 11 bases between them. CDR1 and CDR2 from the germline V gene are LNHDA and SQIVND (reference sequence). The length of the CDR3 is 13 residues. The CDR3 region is CASKQGFNTEAFF. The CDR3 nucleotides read TGTGCCAGTAAGCAGGGATTTAACACTGAAGCTTTCTTT.

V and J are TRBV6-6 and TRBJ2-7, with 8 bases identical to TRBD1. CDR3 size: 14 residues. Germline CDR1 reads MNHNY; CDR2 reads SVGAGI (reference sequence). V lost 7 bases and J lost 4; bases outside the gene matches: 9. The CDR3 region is CASTLQGGVYEQYF. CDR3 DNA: TGTGCCAGCACCTTACAGGGGGGAGTTTACGAGCAGTACTTC.

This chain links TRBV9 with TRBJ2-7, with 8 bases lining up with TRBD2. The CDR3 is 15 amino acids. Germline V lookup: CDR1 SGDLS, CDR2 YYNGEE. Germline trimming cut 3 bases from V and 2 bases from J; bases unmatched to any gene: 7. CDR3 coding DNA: TGTGCCAGCAGCGCAAATTTAGCGGGAACCTACGAGCAGTACTTC. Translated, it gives CASSANLAGTYEQYF.

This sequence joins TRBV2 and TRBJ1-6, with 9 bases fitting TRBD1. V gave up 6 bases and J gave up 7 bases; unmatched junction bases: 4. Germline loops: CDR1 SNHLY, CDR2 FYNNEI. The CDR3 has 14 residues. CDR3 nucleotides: TGTGCCAGCAGCGCCGGGACAGGGAATTCACCCCTCCACTTT. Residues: CASSAGTGNSPLHF.

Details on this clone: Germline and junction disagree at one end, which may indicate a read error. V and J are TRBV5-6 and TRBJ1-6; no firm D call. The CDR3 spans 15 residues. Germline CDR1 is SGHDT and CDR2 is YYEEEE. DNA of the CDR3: TGTGCCAGCAGTTTGGGGAGGACTGGGAATTCACCCCTCCACTTT. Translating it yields CASSLGRTGNSPLHF. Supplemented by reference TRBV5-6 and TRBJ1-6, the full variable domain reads DAGVTQSPTHLIKTRGQQVTLRCSPKSGHDTVSWYQQALGQGPQFIFQYYEEEERQRGNFPDRFSGHQFPNYSSELNVNALLLGDSALYLCASSLGRTGNSPLHFGNGTRLTVT.